These 30 T cell receptor beta chains came from one sample sequenced in a study of blood T cells in healthy people across ages. Primed by a sample-barcoded 5' primer and a J-beta primer mix, a second PCR proceeded for 7 to 11 cycles. TCRdb called the 5' RACE reads again in MiXCR, with one record for every CDR3 protein. The data show around 1.5 million distinct CDR3 sequences, 30% to 40% seen once. Sequencing was done on a sample of blood. All receptors derive from a woman in her 30s in good health.

V is TRBV6-2 or TRBV6-3 and J is TRBJ2-3, with a tentative D call TRBD2 (5 bases). V was clipped by 6 bases and J by 1 base, with 17 bases between them. This CDR3 is 16 amino acids long. The germline gives CDR1 MNHEY, CDR2 SVGEGT. This chain's CDR3 is CASSSPLEEGTDTQYF. CDR3 nucleotide sequence: TGTGCCAGCAGCTCACCGTTAGAGGAGGGCACAGATACGCAGTATTTT.

The rearrangement links TRBV5-1 to TRBJ2-4; no definite D call. Trimming took 0 bases from V and 0 from J, leaving 13 bases between them. The CDR3 consists of 17 residues. Germline assignment: CDR1 SGHRS and CDR2 YFSETQ. In DNA form, the CDR3 reads TGCGCCAGCAGCTTGGTTTCGCAGGCCCTAGCCAAAAACATTCAGTACTTC. Its translation is CASSLVSQALAKNIQYF. The full variable domain, rest sourced from reference TRBV5-1 and TRBJ2-4, is KAGVTQTPRYLIKTRGQQVTLSCSPISGHRSVSWYQQTPGQGLQFLFEYFSETQRNKGNFPGRFSGRQFSNSRSEMNVSTLELGDSALYLCASSLVSQALAKNIQYFGAGTRLSVL.

J is TRBJ2-3 and V is TRBV28; 8 positions match TRBD1. The J segment lost 2 bases and the V segment lost 5 bases, leaving 15 bases of the junction unmatched. Germline V lookup: CDR1 MDHEN, CDR2 SYDVKM. CDR3 size: 18 residues. The DNA for the CDR3 is TGTGCCAGCAGTCCGAACCCGGGACAGGAGGCTTACACAGATACGCAGTATTTT. This codes for CASSPNPGQEAYTDTQYF.

This clonotype has only a few counts. This chain links TRBV5-6 with TRBJ2-7, with TRBD2 matching over 7 bases. The CDR3 sequence is 17 residues long. Per the germline V gene, CDR1 is SGHDT and CDR2 is YYEEEE. V lost 3 bases to trimming and J lost 0 bases; unmatched junction nucleotides: 12. As DNA, the CDR3 is TGTGCCAGCAGCTGGGGGGTCACTAGCGAGAGCTCCTACGAGCAGTACTTC. Translating gives CASSWGVTSESSYEQYF. The full variable domain, rest sourced from reference TRBV5-6 and TRBJ2-7, is DAGVTQSPTHLIKTRGQQVTLRCSPKSGHDTVSWYQQALGQGPQFIFQYYEEEERQRGNFPDRFSGHQFPNYSSELNVNALLLGDSALYLCASSWGVTSESSYEQYFGPGTRLTVT.

This chain connects TRBV20-1 to TRBJ2-2; the D is unclear. Trimming left V 2 bases short and J 7 bases short, with 8 bases between. Germline V gene data show CDR1 as DFQATT and CDR2 as SNEGSKA (reference sequence). CDR3 length: 12 residues. CDR3 sequence (DNA): TGCAGTGCTAGAACGTTGGTCGGGGAGCTGTTTTTT. It specifies CSARTLVGELFF.

This clonotype was observed a handful of times. The CDR3 DNA is TGTGCCAGCAGCCAAACAGGGGTTCAGCCCCAGCATTTT. Protein product: CASSQTGVQPQHF. The V gene is TRBV7-2, the J gene TRBJ1-5; 7 nucleotides align to TRBD1. The CDR3 runs 13 residues. With V trimmed by 5 bases and J by 6 bases, 4 bases remained unmatched. The germline V gene encodes CDR1 SGHTA and CDR2 FQGNSA.

This clonotype was seen a few times. The J gene is TRBJ1-5, the V gene TRBV20-1, with a weak D call TRBD1 (6 bases). The V end was cut by 3 bases, the J end by 4 bases, with 13 bases between. The CDR3 is made up of 14 amino acids. CDR1 DFQATT and CDR2 SNEGSKA come from the germline V gene (reference sequence). This CDR3 reads CSARYTGMNQPQHF. The CDR3 DNA sequence: TGCAGTGCTAGGTATACAGGGATGAATCAGCCCCAGCATTTT.

This clonotype was seen once. This sequence joins TRBV3-1 and TRBJ1-2; D uncertain. V was trimmed by 1 base and J by 6 bases, leaving 9 bases between them. The CDR3 is 13 amino acids. Germline assignment: CDR1 LGHDT and CDR2 YNNKEL (reference sequence). The CDR3 loop is CASSQATEDGYTF. The DNA for the CDR3 is TGTGCCAGCAGCCAAGCGACCGAGGATGGCTACACCTTC. Together with reference TRBV3-1 and TRBJ1-2, the CDR3 gives the full variable domain: DTAVSQTPKYLVTQMGNDKSIKCEQNLGHDTMYWYKQDSKKFLKIMFSYNNKELIINETVPNRFSPKSPDKAHLNLHINSLELGDSAVYFCASSQATEDGYTFGSGTRLTVV.

The rearrangement uses TRBV20-1 and TRBJ1-5; TRBD1 matches 7 bases. Germline V gene sequence: CDR1 DFQATT, CDR2 SNEGSKA (reference sequence). The V segment lost 6 bases and the J segment 0 bases; nucleotides outside the gene matches: 5. The CDR3 totals 14 residues. CDR3 in amino acids: CSALTGNSNQPQHF. Written as DNA, the CDR3 is TGCAGTGCCCTGACAGGGAATAGCAATCAGCCCCAGCATTTT.

The table lists this clonotype with many counts. The chain uses TRBV5-1 and TRBJ2-5; D is possibly TRBD2 (5 bases). The germline V and J ends were trimmed by 1 base and 5 bases, with 12 bases remaining between them. The CDR3 extends over 14 amino acids. Germline V CDR1 and CDR2: SGHRS, YFSETQ. The CDR3 spells CASSLSSGKETQYF. Here the CDR3 DNA reads TGCGCCAGCAGCTTGTCGTCGGGGAAGGAGACCCAGTACTTC.

The chain links TRBV28 to TRBJ2-5; D is uncertain. V lost 2 bases and J 2 bases, leaving 15 bases between the germline ends. CDR1 is MDHEN and CDR2 is SYDVKM in the germline V gene. This CDR3 has 16 amino acids. The CDR3 sequence is CASSLPLLIKQETQYF. Written as DNA, the CDR3 is TGTGCCAGCAGTTTACCCCTTCTAATAAAACAAGAGACCCAGTACTTC.

The V call is TRBV24-1, the J call TRBJ2-3, with TRBD2 matching over 15 bases. The germline V gene has CDR1 KGHDR and CDR2 SFDVKD. Trimming cost V 2 bases and J 3 bases; bases outside gene matches: 5. This CDR3 comprises 18 residues. Written as DNA, the CDR3 is TGTGCCACCAGTGATTCCGGGACTAGCGGGAGGAGGACAGATACGCAGTATTTT. Encoded protein: CATSDSGTSGRRTDTQYF.

The chain couples TRBV29-1 to TRBJ1-1; tentatively, D is TRBD1 (5 bases). The CDR3 loop spans 13 amino acids. V lost 3 bases and J 4 bases, leaving 12 bases between the germline ends. Germline assignment: CDR1 SQVTM and CDR2 ANQGSEA. This CDR3 reads CSVDWGSGTEAFF. CDR3 coding DNA: TGCAGCGTTGATTGGGGGAGTGGCACTGAAGCTTTCTTT.

The CDR3 DNA follows: TGTGCCACCAGCAGCGGGGGGGCCGGTAAGACCCAGTACTTC. Translation: CATSSGGAGKTQYF. This chain uses TRBV15 with TRBJ2-5; 8 bases align to TRBD2. The ends lost 3 bases at V and 6 bases at J; junction bases unmatched: 6. The germline CDR1 and CDR2 sequences are LNHNV and YYDKDF (reference sequence). CDR3 length equals 14 residues.

This clonotype appeared a few times. The genes are TRBV12-3 or TRBV12-4 and TRBJ1-1; no firm D call. Trimming removed 1 base at V and 11 bases at J, with 8 bases between. This CDR3 has 11 residues. The CDR3 coding sequence is TGTGCCAGCAGTTTAGGATTCGGGGCTTTCTTT. This sequence encodes CASSLGFGAFF.

In DNA form, the CDR3 reads TGTGCCAGCAGGGACCGAGCGGGGAGCTCCTACAATGAGCAGTTCTTC. As protein: CASRDRAGSSYNEQFF. The rearrangement uses TRBV12-3 or TRBV12-4 and TRBJ2-1; 7 nucleotides align to TRBD2. The CDR3 is 16 amino acids. J lost 0 bases, V lost 6 bases, and 8 bases had no gene match.

The chain is built from TRBV20-1 and TRBJ2-2; 7 bases are a match to TRBD1. The CDR3 is 16 amino acids. V lost 0 bases, J lost 1 base, and 5 bases stayed unmatched. Germline V gene lookup returns CDR1 DFQATT and CDR2 SNEGSKA (reference sequence). The CDR3 DNA reads as TGCAGTGCTAGAGATTACAGACAGGGGAACACCGGGGAGCTGTTTTTT. Its translation: CSARDYRQGNTGELFF.

Only a few counts were recorded for this clonotype. The chain links TRBV20-1 to TRBJ2-6, with D unclear. This CDR3 region has 18 residues. Germline CDR1 and CDR2: DFQATT and SNEGSKA (reference sequence). Trimming pared 0 bases from V and 4 bases from J, leaving 19 bases between. The CDR3 here is CSARDHSSDRAGANVLTF. The DNA of the CDR3 is TGCAGTGCTAGAGACCACTCAAGCGATAGAGCGGGGGCCAACGTCCTGACTTTC.

The chain joins TRBV12-3 or TRBV12-4 to TRBJ1-6, with a weak D call TRBD1 (5 bases). This CDR3 is 15 amino acids long. The V end was cut by 6 bases, the J end by 9 bases, with 18 bases between. In nucleotides, the CDR3 is TGTGCCAGCAGCCTAGACGGGGTGAGGGGTTCACCCCTCCACTTT. Translated, it gives CASSLDGVRGSPLHF.

The chain combines TRBV20-1 with TRBJ2-3, with 8 bases lining up with TRBD1. Germline values: CDR1 DFQATT, CDR2 SNEGSKA (reference sequence). V lost 6 bases to trimming and J lost 4 bases; unmatched junction nucleotides: 6. This CDR3 has 13 residues. The CDR3 coding sequence is TGCAGTGCCTCACAGGGGGATGCAGATACGCAGTATTTT. Its protein is CSASQGDADTQYF.

Here the CDR3 reads CASSGKYNEQFF. Here the CDR3 DNA reads TGTGCCAGCAGTGGAAAGTACAATGAGCAGTTCTTC. The chain combines TRBV3-1 with TRBJ2-1; no clear D gene. This CDR3 spans 12 amino acids. Trimming shortened V by 6 bases and J by 4 bases, and 7 bases separated the two germline ends. From germline, CDR1 is LGHDT and CDR2 YNNKEL (reference sequence).

This clonotype turned up a few times. This chain links TRBV7-9 with TRBJ2-7; TRBD2 aligns across 7 bases. Germline V lookup: CDR1 SEHNR, CDR2 FQNEAQ (reference sequence). The CDR3 consists of 16 residues. V lost 3 bases, J lost 3 bases, and 11 bases stayed unmatched. CDR3 coding DNA: TGTGCCAGCAGCTTCCCGGTGGGAGGGGCGGGCTACGAGCAGTACTTC. This translates into CASSFPVGGAGYEQYF.

The rearrangement links TRBV27 to TRBJ2-3, with D possibly being TRBD2 (6 bases). Deletions cut 5 bases from V and 2 bases from J, with 20 bases between. Germline V gives CDR1 MNHEY, CDR2 SMNVEV (reference sequence). This CDR3 comprises 17 residues. CDR3 in amino acids: CASSPHASGSPTDTQYF. The CDR3 DNA sequence: TGTGCCAGCAGTCCTCACGCCTCCGGGAGCCCCACAGATACGCAGTATTTT.

The V call is TRBV10-3, the J call TRBJ2-1, with D perhaps TRBD1 or TRBD2 (5 bases each). Per the germline V gene, CDR1 is ENHRY and CDR2 is SYGVKD. V was clipped by 7 bases and J by 4 bases, with 11 bases between them. This CDR3 is built from 13 residues. The CDR3 is CAIKGTVYNEQFF. DNA of the CDR3: TGTGCCATCAAGGGGACGGTTTACAATGAGCAGTTCTTC.

As to this clonotype: A much larger clone differs from this one at a single base, so this may be a read error. This chain links TRBV10-3 with TRBJ2-5; 8 bases are shared with TRBD1. CDR1 and CDR2 from the germline V gene are ENHRY and SYGVKD. J was trimmed by 11 bases and V by 3 bases; bases with no gene match: 14. This CDR3 is built from 15 residues. CDR3 in amino acids: CAISDGQGGDNEQYF. In DNA form, the CDR3 reads TGTGCCATCAGTGACGGACAGGGCGGTGATAATGAGCAGTACTTC.

Points on this clonotype: This sequence may be a read error, since a much larger clone differs from it by one base. This chain links TRBV11-3 with TRBJ1-2; D may be TRBD1 (5 bases). The germline V gene has CDR1 SGHNT and CDR2 YENEEA. CDR3 size: 15 residues. The CDR3 is CASSDYGTPRGGHTF. The CDR3 DNA reads as TGTGCCAGCAGCGACTACGGGACTCCCCGAGGTGGCCACACCTTC.

In its sample, this clonotype was seen many times. The chain recombines TRBV7-8 with TRBJ2-5; 8 bases match TRBD2. This CDR3 contains 16 residues. Germline trimming cut 1 base from V and 2 bases from J; bases unmatched to any gene: 6. Per germline, CDR1 SGHVS and CDR2 FQNEAQ. CDR3: CASSLGAGGGQETQYF. CDR3 nucleotides: TGTGCCAGCAGCTTAGGTGCGGGAGGCGGTCAAGAGACCCAGTACTTC.

This clonotype was picked up a small number of times. A read error may be the cause here, since a much bigger clone is one base away. The chain combines TRBV7-2 with TRBJ2-1, with no clear D. Germline V gene lookup returns CDR1 SGHTA and CDR2 FQGNSA. V was trimmed by 5 bases and J by 0 bases, leaving 14 bases between them. The CDR3 is 16 residues long. This CDR3 is CASSRSSRLSYNEQFF. The CDR3 region has the DNA TGTGCCAGCAGCAGGAGCTCGCGCCTCTCCTACAATGAGCAGTTCTTC.

Only a few counts were recorded for this clonotype. V gene TRBV4-2 combines with J gene TRBJ2-7, with D possibly matching TRBD2 (6 bases). Germline V CDR1 and CDR2: LGHNA, YNFKEQ. This CDR3 comprises 15 residues. Deletions cut 4 bases from V and 2 bases from J, with 15 bases between. This CDR3 is CASSRERRGAYEQYF. In DNA form, the CDR3 reads TGTGCCAGCAGCCGCGAAAGGCGGGGCGCCTACGAGCAGTACTTC.

The genes are TRBV20-1 and TRBJ1-1; D unresolved. The germline gives CDR1 DFQATT, CDR2 SNEGSKA (reference sequence). The V gene lost 6 bases and the J gene lost 4 bases, with 21 bases spanning the gap. The CDR3 has 15 residues. The DNA for the CDR3 is TGCAGTGCCCCGGGCCGACGGGTCCAGGCCACTGAAGCTTTCTTT. Translating it yields CSAPGRRVQATEAFF.